This T cell receptor beta chain comes out of a study of control samples from healthy donors and cancer patients. V was cut by 1 base and J by 5 bases, with 14 bases left in between. The CDR3 has 15 amino acids. CDR1 LGHDT and CDR2 YNNKEL come from the germline V gene (reference sequence). Produced via immunoSEQ multiplex PCR; TCRdb's table is partial and in-frame only. The table lists about 83,000 clones, roughly 91% of them singletons. Sample: blood. The sequence was obtained from a man between 50 and 59 years old in good health. The V and J genes are TRBV3-1 (or the pseudogene TRBV3-2) and TRBJ1-2; D gene unclear. In nucleotides, the CDR3 is TGTGCCAGCAGCCAAGCTGTTCTTGTTGGTTATGGCTACACCTTC. It yields the protein CASSQAVLVGYGYTF.